The next 30 T cell receptor beta chains were all read from a single sample in a study of blood T cell repertoires in COVID-19. TCRdb's copy holds only in-frame clones and misses some; the assay was immunoSEQ multiplex PCR. In the table there are 200,000 to 250,000 clones, roughly 90% of which are singletons. Sequenced material: peripheral blood. These TCRs come from a woman aged 55-75 years with acute or convalescent COVID-19.

V usage is TRBV7-8 and J usage is TRBJ1-5, with a tentative D call TRBD1 (5 bases). This CDR3 is 16 amino acids long. Germline CDR1 SGHVS, CDR2 FQNEAQ. The germline V and J ends were trimmed by 0 bases and 4 bases, with 13 bases remaining between them. The CDR3 region is CASSLALGAENQPQHF. CDR3 sequence (DNA): TGTGCCAGCAGCTTAGCGCTAGGGGCCGAGAATCAGCCCCAGCATTTT.

On this clone: The same CDR3 also results from other DNA sequences found in this sample. This chain joins TRBV18 and TRBJ1-2; TRBD1 might be the D (5 bases). The V end was cut by 3 bases, the J end by 1 base, with 12 bases between. The CDR3 sequence is 15 residues long. The germline CDR1 and CDR2 sequences are KGHSH and LQKENI. CDR3 bases: TGTGCCAGCTCACCTGGGCAGGGTCTTAACTATGGCTACACCTTC. It yields the protein CASSPGQGLNYGYTF.

The chain uses TRBV12-3 or TRBV12-4 and TRBJ1-4, with 8 bases fitting TRBD1. The CDR3 is made up of 13 amino acids. V lost 8 bases, J lost 7 bases, and 6 bases stayed unmatched. The CDR3 DNA follows: TGTGCCAGCCGACGTGGGACAGGTGAAAAACTGTTTTTT. This gives the protein CASRRGTGEKLFF.

The chain is built from TRBV5-5 and TRBJ2-7, with TRBD2 matching 7 bases. CDR3 size: 14 residues. The V gene's germline CDR1 is SGHKS and CDR2 YYEKEE (reference sequence). V lost 3 bases, J lost 3 bases, and 6 bases stayed unmatched. The CDR3 spells CASSWAAGDYEQYF. The DNA for the CDR3 is TGTGCCAGCAGCTGGGCTGCGGGAGACTACGAGCAGTACTTC.

The chain joins TRBV11-3 to TRBJ2-1, with 9 bases aligning to TRBD2. Trimming removed 4 bases from V and 9 bases from J; junction bases left unmatched: 22. The CDR3 extends over 19 amino acids. Germline V gene lookup returns CDR1 SGHNT and CDR2 YENEEA. The CDR3 sequence: CASSSEPNSGRRGGGEQFF. The CDR3 bases are TGTGCCAGCAGCTCCGAACCTAATAGCGGGAGACGTGGGGGCGGTGAGCAGTTCTTC. Full variable domain (missing parts from reference TRBV11-3 and TRBJ2-1): EAGVVQSPRYKIIEKKQPVAFWCNPISGHNTLYWYLQNLGQGPELLIRYENEEAVDDSQLPKDRFSAERLKGVDSTLKIQPAELGDSAVYLCASSSEPNSGRRGGGEQFFGPGTRLTVL.

The chain is built from TRBV4-2 and TRBJ2-1; the match to TRBD2 covers 10 bases. The CDR3 contains 17 residues. Trimming took 3 bases from V and 2 from J; bases not matched to a gene: 7. Germline CDR1 reads LGHNA; CDR2 reads YNFKEQ. CDR3 residues: CASSQGAGGSTYNEQFF. In DNA, the CDR3 is TGTGCCAGCAGCCAGGGAGCGGGAGGGTCGACCTACAATGAGCAGTTCTTC.

The V call is TRBV12-2, the J call TRBJ2-1; TRBD2 is the table's D call and was not checked against the DNA. TRBV12-2 corresponds to a pseudogene. The CDR3 is 16 residues long. CDR3 residues: CASRPARLAGVNEQFF. In nucleotides, the CDR3 is TGTGCAAGTCGCCCCGCGAGACTAGCGGGAGTAAATGAGCAGTTCTTC.

The chain joins TRBV6-5 to TRBJ2-3; TRBD1 matches 8 bases. Germline CDR1 MNHEY, CDR2 SVGAGI. V dropped 6 bases and J dropped 5; count of bases not matched to a gene: 7. The CDR3 sequence is 14 residues long. Here the CDR3 reads CASRETGVGDTQYF. The CDR3 DNA reads as TGTGCCAGCAGGGAGACAGGGGTGGGAGATACGCAGTATTTT.

This sequence joins TRBV18 and TRBJ1-5; TRBD1 aligns across 9 bases. Trimming cost V 4 bases and J 9 bases; bases outside gene matches: 4. The CDR3 runs 13 residues. Germline V CDR1 and CDR2: KGHSH, LQKENI. The CDR3 spells CASSRQGERPQHF. DNA of the CDR3: TGTGCCAGCTCACGACAGGGGGAACGGCCCCAGCATTTT.

The J gene is TRBJ1-2, the V gene TRBV6-2 or TRBV6-3; weak D call: TRBD1 (6 bases). Germline V gene sequence: CDR1 MNHEY, CDR2 SVGEGT. Trimming removed 2 bases at V and 4 bases at J, with 11 bases between. This CDR3 region has 14 residues. DNA for the CDR3: TGTGCCAGCAGTTACGAGGGGACAACCTATGGCTACACCTTC. It yields the protein CASSYEGTTYGYTF.

V and J are TRBV4-2 and TRBJ2-1; D perhaps matches TRBD2 (7 bases). V shed 2 bases and J shed 6 bases, with 14 bases lying between them. CDR1 is LGHNA, CDR2 YNFKEQ, per germline. This CDR3 has 15 residues. The CDR3 DNA reads as TGTGCCAGCAGCCAACTAGCGGAGGGGGTCAATGAGCAGTTCTTC. Protein sequence: CASSQLAEGVNEQFF.

This clone was seen only once. The CDR3 region is CASSGQGLLNTDTQYF. The CDR3 nucleotides read TGTGCCAGCAGCGGACAAGGTCTACTGAACACAGATACGCAGTATTTT. The V and J genes are TRBV14 and TRBJ2-3; D perhaps matches TRBD1 (5 bases). Trimming cost V 5 bases and J 2 bases, with 17 bases left between them. This CDR3 comprises 16 residues. The germline V gene encodes CDR1 SGHDN and CDR2 FVKESK. Filled out from reference TRBV14 and TRBJ2-3, the complete variable domain reads EAGVTQFPSHSVIEKGQTVTLRCDPISGHDNLYWYRRVMGKEIKFLLHFVKESKQDESGMPNNRFLAERTGGTYSTLKVQPAELEDSGVYFCASSGQGLLNTDTQYFGPGTRLTVL.

The chain recombines TRBV18 with TRBJ1-1; 7 bases are shared with TRBD1. The CDR3 loop spans 14 amino acids. Germline V CDR1 and CDR2: KGHSH, LQKENI. The J segment lost 12 bases and the V segment lost 3 bases, leaving 13 bases of the junction unmatched. The CDR3 coding sequence is TGTGCCAGCTCACCGTCTCTTGGACAGGTCGATCCTTTCTTT. Amino acids: CASSPSLGQVDPFF. Variable domain in full (rest from reference TRBV18 and TRBJ1-1): NAGVMQNPRHLVRRRGQEARLRCSPMKGHSHVYWYRQLPEEGLKFMVYLQKENIIDESGMPKERFSAEFPKEGPSILRIQQVVRGDSAAYFCASSPSLGQVDPFFGQGTRLTVV.

The V and J genes are TRBV9 and TRBJ1-5; D is uncertain. The CDR3 contains 15 residues. Trimming left V 2 bases short and J 0 bases short, with 9 bases between. Germline lookup yields CDR1 SGDLS and CDR2 YYNGEE. In DNA, the CDR3 is TGTGCCAGCAGCGTCGAGGGAAGTAGCAATCAGCCCCAGCATTTT. It encodes CASSVEGSSNQPQHF.

The chain links TRBV18 to TRBJ1-4; D not certain. This CDR3 is built from 15 residues. From germline, CDR1 is KGHSH and CDR2 LQKENI. V was trimmed by 1 base and J by 7 bases, leaving 13 bases between them. Here the CDR3 reads CASSPRAGHIEKLFF. CDR3 nucleotide sequence: TGTGCCAGCTCACCACGGGCAGGCCATATTGAAAAACTGTTTTTT.

V is TRBV7-9 and J is TRBJ1-6, with a possible D match to TRBD1 (5 bases). V was trimmed by 5 bases and J by 5 bases, leaving 13 bases between them. Germline V CDR1 and CDR2: SEHNR, FQNEAQ (reference sequence). The CDR3 totals 15 residues. Here the CDR3 DNA reads TGTGCCAGCAGCACTACCCAGGGAAATAATTCACCCCTCCACTTT. Amino acids: CASSTTQGNNSPLHF. Supplemented by reference TRBV7-9 and TRBJ1-6, the full variable domain reads DTGVSQNPRHKITKRGQNVTFRCDPISEHNRLYWYRQTLGQGPEFLTYFQNEAQLEKSRLLSDRFSAERPKGSFSTLEIQRTEQGDSAMYLCASSTTQGNNSPLHFGNGTRLTVT.

The genes are TRBV5-8 and TRBJ1-2; D possibly corresponds to TRBD1 (6 bases). Germline V gives CDR1 SGHTS, CDR2 YDEGEE. Deletions cut 3 bases from V and 0 bases from J, with 12 bases between. This CDR3 is 15 amino acids long. CDR3 DNA sequence: TGTGCCAGCAGCTATGGACAGCTGACTAACTATGGCTACACCTTC. Translated, it gives CASSYGQLTNYGYTF.

The rearrangement joins TRBV6-2 or TRBV6-3 to TRBJ2-7, with 9 bases lining up with TRBD2. V lost 4 bases, J lost 2 bases, and 6 bases stayed unmatched. Germline lookup yields CDR1 MNHEY and CDR2 SVGEGT. This CDR3 spans 15 amino acids. Written as DNA, the CDR3 is TGTGCCAGCAGTTCTCAGACTAGCGGTCCCTACGAGCAGTACTTC. This encodes CASSSQTSGPYEQYF.

The chain carries TRBV4-3 and TRBJ1-1; 9 bases line up with TRBD1. The CDR3 spans 15 residues. V trimming: 2 bases; J trimming: 4 bases; junction bases outside the gene matches: 5. Germline CDR1 is LGHNA and CDR2 is YSLEER. CDR3 nucleotide sequence: TGCGCCAGCAGCCAAAGCCGGGACAGGGCCACTGAAGCTTTCTTT. Residues: CASSQSRDRATEAFF.

This clone has a single count. The V and J genes are TRBV27 and TRBJ1-5; D is ambiguous. This CDR3 comprises 15 residues. Trimming left V 4 bases short and J 2 bases short, with 12 bases between. Germline V CDR1 and CDR2: MNHEY, SMNVEV (reference sequence). The CDR3 nucleotides read TGTGCCAGCAGTTCCGGTTTCGGTGGCAATCAGCCCCAGCATTTT. Residues: CASSSGFGGNQPQHF.

The chain employs TRBV5-4 and TRBJ2-1, with 12 nucleotides matching TRBD2. The V and J ends lost 4 bases and 12 bases, in that order; junction bases with no gene match: 8. Germline values: CDR1 SGHNT, CDR2 YYREEE (reference sequence). CDR3 size: 14 residues. The CDR3 spells CASSPGLAGKTQFF. DNA of the CDR3: TGTGCCAGCAGCCCCGGACTAGCGGGGAAAACGCAGTTCTTC. The whole variable domain, filled in from reference TRBV5-4 and TRBJ2-1, reads ETGVTQSPTHLIKTRGQQVTLRCSSQSGHNTVSWYQQALGQGPQFIFQYYREEENGRGNFPPRFSGLQFPNYSSELNVNALELDDSALYLCASSPGLAGKTQFFGPGTRLTVL.

This chain links TRBV5-4 with TRBJ1-2; TRBD1 might be the D (6 bases). This CDR3 has 14 residues. In germline, CDR1 is SGHNT, CDR2 YYREEE (reference sequence). The V gene lost 6 bases and the J gene lost 5 bases, with 17 bases spanning the gap. CDR3 in DNA: TGTGCCAGCACCTTCGCGGGGGCACGGTATGGCTACACCTTC. Translated, it gives CASTFAGARYGYTF.

A few counts support this clone. The chain recombines TRBV9 with TRBJ1-6; D ambiguous. This CDR3 comprises 13 residues. Germline V CDR1 and CDR2: SGDLS, YYNGEE. Trimming left V 0 bases short and J 7 bases short, with 5 bases between. DNA for the CDR3: TGTGCCAGCAGCGTAGAGAGGAATTCACCCCTCCACTTT. It encodes CASSVERNSPLHF.

This clone was observed once. J is TRBJ1-2 and V is TRBV27; D gene unclear. Trimming cost V 5 bases and J 5 bases, with 12 bases left between them. The CDR3 is 13 residues long. CDR1 MNHEY and CDR2 SMNVEV come from the germline V gene (reference sequence). CDR3 sequence: CASSPRAGYGYTF. CDR3 DNA sequence: TGTGCCAGCAGTCCCCGGGCGGGTTATGGCTACACCTTC.

The chain uses TRBV3-1 (or the pseudogene TRBV3-2) and TRBJ2-7; 7 bases map to TRBD1. Per germline, CDR1 LGHDT and CDR2 YNNKEL (reference sequence). After removal of 2 bases from V and 4 bases from J, the junction contained 8 bases not matched to a gene. CDR3 length: 15 residues. The CDR3 DNA reads TGTGCCAGCAGCCAAAAGTCAGGGGGTCTTTACGAGCAGTACTTC. Amino acids: CASSQKSGGLYEQYF.

The chain is built from TRBV28 and TRBJ1-2; 7 positions match TRBD1. Germline V gene lookup returns CDR1 MDHEN and CDR2 SYDVKM. There are 14 residues in the CDR3. V lost 5 bases and J lost 4; bases outside the gene matches: 7. The CDR3 nucleotides are TGTGCCAGCAGTCCTACAGGGGACCCCTATGGCTACACCTTC. It yields the protein CASSPTGDPYGYTF.

This chain joins TRBV5-5 and TRBJ2-1; D may be TRBD1 (5 bases). In germline, CDR1 is SGHKS, CDR2 YYEKEE (reference sequence). The CDR3 extends over 14 amino acids. Trimming stripped 1 base from V and 9 bases from J, with 14 bases between. This CDR3 reads CASSLRQGWGEQFF. Written as DNA, the CDR3 is TGTGCCAGCAGCTTGAGGCAGGGTTGGGGTGAGCAGTTCTTC.

The chain is built from TRBV18 and TRBJ2-1, with TRBD1 identical over 8 bases. This CDR3 has 15 residues. Germline-derived CDR1 and CDR2 are KGHSH and LQKENI. Trimming at V came to 6 bases and at J to 9 bases, leaving 13 bases not matched to a gene. CDR3 nucleotides: TGTGCCAGCTCCATAAATGTGGACAGGGATGGTGAGCAGTTCTTC. Encoded protein: CASSINVDRDGEQFF.

The genes are TRBV5-4 and TRBJ1-2, with D possibly being TRBD1 (5 bases). The length of the CDR3 is 14 residues. Germline assignment: CDR1 SGHNT and CDR2 YYREEE (reference sequence). Trimming stripped 0 bases from V and 1 base from J, with 7 bases between. The CDR3 DNA follows: TGTGCCAGCAGCTTGGGGACACTTAACTATGGCTACACCTTC. Translated, it gives CASSLGTLNYGYTF.

This chain connects TRBV20-1 to TRBJ1-5; 7 nucleotides line up with TRBD1. V trimming: 3 bases; J trimming: 7 bases; junction bases outside the gene matches: 12. This CDR3 has 15 amino acids. CDR1 is DFQATT, CDR2 SNEGSKA, per germline (reference sequence). CDR3 DNA: TGCAGTGCTAGTCCTAAAGACAGGGCTAAACAGCCCCAGCATTTT. It specifies CSASPKDRAKQPQHF.